This TCR beta chain was found in a study of shared clonotypes between healthy human individuals. Assay: immunoSEQ multiplex PCR; the TCRdb copy retains only in-frame clones and omits some. Of 2 million to 2.5 million clones in the sample, roughly 93% were seen once. Germline V gene sequence: CDR1 KGHSH, CDR2 LQKENI. The CDR3 runs to 16 residues. The junction had 6 bases not matched to a gene; V was cut back by 2 bases and J by 5 bases. The chain joins TRBV18 to TRBJ2-2; 9 nucleotides agree with TRBD2. The TCR comes from a young man in good health. Some clones in this sample may be carry-over from other donors' samples. Source material: naive CD4+ T cells from PBMCs. Specified subset: CD45RA+ positively selected. The CDR3 here is CASSPRVAGVTGELFF. The DNA for the CDR3 is TGTGCCAGCTCACCAAGGGTAGCGGGAGTTACCGGGGAGCTGTTTTTT.